This record looks at one TCR beta chain sequence and its context. Its recognized antigen is unknown. This may be a read error: a much more frequent sequence differs by one nucleotide. This specimen comes from a study of read filtering for tumor transcriptome and immune sequencing (dated by TCRdb to about 2020). Context from the whole study: Of the patients in the cohort, some 18 were male and over twelve were female, and their mean age was about 68 years, with a range of about 40 to 85. By revised international staging, fewer than ten patients were R-ISS I, some 17 were R-ISS II and more than five were R-ISS III. Whole-transcriptome libraries were prepared with the TruSeq RNA Access Library Prep Kit after DNase treatment. TCR-region mapped reads per sample ranged from about 3.5 to 11 million with IR-seq versus only roughly 80 to 1273 with RNA-seq. The study compared TCR repertoires from targeted immune repertoire sequencing and bulk whole-transcriptome sequencing run on the same bone marrow samples. One main goal was a read-filtering strategy for immune repertoire data, in particular deciding whether clonotypes backed by only one read should be removed.

Each patient had bone marrow sampled at the time of active disease. Isolation of bone marrow mononuclear cells was performed by Ficoll-Hypaque density gradient centrifugation. CD138-negative cells were obtained by negative selection after labeling with CD138 magnetic microbeads on a MACS separator, removing myeloma plasma cells. Flow cytometry on an Attune NxT with CD138 antibodies was used to check the purity of the isolated cells. Total RNA was extracted with TRIzol reagent and quantified with a NanoDrop spectrophotometer. Paired RNA-seq and IR-seq were performed on the CD138-negative bone marrow sample of each patient. The paper's findings and limits, for the study overall: The correlation between IR-seq and RNA-seq shared clonotype proportions rose when single-read clonotypes were removed. IR-seq captured clonotypes at much higher depth and more reliably than RNA-seq, and smaller IR-seq throughput sufficed to identify most shared clonotypes. Single-read clonotypes made up about 80% of clonotypes but only 3% to 4.5% of total reads in IR-seq, compared with about 69% of clonotypes and about 44% of reads in RNA-seq. The sorted CD138-negative fraction was not purified T cells but a mixed bone marrow immune population.

Starting from roughly 440 ng RNA, TCR libraries were constructed with the Immunoverse kit using molecular barcoded adaptors that cover the alpha/delta and beta/gamma chains. TCR library preparation used the same RNA that was used for transcriptome sequencing. An Illumina HiSeq 4000 with 2 x 150 cycles was used to sequence the TCR libraries. The study's processing was this. MiXCR aligned TCR reads to human V, D, J and C references and assembled the aligned reads into CDR3 clonotypes, with quality filtering and error correction included. Clonotype counts and gene usage diversity were analyzed with the tcR package in R. For inspection of raw mapping reads, RNA-seq reads were mapped by STAR aligner version 2.5.3a onto GRCh37 of the human genome. IR-seq fastq files were randomly downsampled with Seqtk 1.3 to test the effect of sequencing depth on detected clonotypes. Clones were called with MiXCR by TCRdb after fastp trimmed the public reads at Q25, and only in-frame beta chains were retained. Under each unique CDR3 protein, matching rows form one entry showing the most common genes and DNA. Here the V and J calls rest on TCRdb's processing, not on the authors' analysis. This sample comprises about 58,000 distinct CDR3 sequences, 12% of them detected only once. The ten largest clonotypes hold 16% of the sample.

The germline V gene supplies CDR1 SGHRS and CDR2 YFSETQ. The cysteine opens and the phenylalanine closes a CDR3 of 15 amino acids. CDR3 DNA only is kept here, 45 bases in frame from base 1. V gives up 4 bases and J gives up 5 bases, and the segment between their germline ends measures 16 bases. The material sequenced was a population of CD138-negative cells sorted from bone marrow. The cell subset or site label of this sample denotes: bone marrow mononuclear cells depleted of CD138+ plasma/myeloma cells by negative magnetic selection. The chain uses TRBV5-1 and TRBJ1-5; TRBD1 is a weak D gene call, 5 bases matching. This TCR was sampled from a donor at least 40 years old with multiple myeloma. The CDR3 here reads CASSAHGAEDQPQHF. The DNA reads TGCGCCAGCAGCGCCCACGGGGCGGAGGATCAGCCCCAGCATTTT.